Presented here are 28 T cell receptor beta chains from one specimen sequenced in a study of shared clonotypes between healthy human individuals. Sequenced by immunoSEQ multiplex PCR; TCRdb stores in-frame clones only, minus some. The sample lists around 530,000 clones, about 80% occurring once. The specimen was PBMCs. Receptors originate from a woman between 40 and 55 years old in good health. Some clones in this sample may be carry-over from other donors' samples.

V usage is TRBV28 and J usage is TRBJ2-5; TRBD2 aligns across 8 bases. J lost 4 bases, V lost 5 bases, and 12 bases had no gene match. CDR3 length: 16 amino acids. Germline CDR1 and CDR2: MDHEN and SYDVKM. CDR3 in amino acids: CASSPGVAGRGETQYF. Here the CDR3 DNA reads TGTGCCAGCAGTCCCGGGGTAGCGGGACGGGGAGAGACCCAGTACTTC. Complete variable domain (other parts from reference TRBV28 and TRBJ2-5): DVKVTQSSRYLVKRTGEKVFLECVQDMDHENMFWYRQDPGLGLRLIYFSYDVKMKEKGDIPEGYSVSREKKERFSLILESASTNQTSMYLCASSPGVAGRGETQYFGPGTRLLVL.

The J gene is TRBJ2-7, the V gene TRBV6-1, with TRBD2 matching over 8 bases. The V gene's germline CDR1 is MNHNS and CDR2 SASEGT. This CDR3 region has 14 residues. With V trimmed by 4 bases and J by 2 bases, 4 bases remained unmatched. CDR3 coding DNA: TGTGCCAGCAGTGGTCGACTAGCGACCTACGAGCAGTACTTC. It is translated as CASSGRLATYEQYF.

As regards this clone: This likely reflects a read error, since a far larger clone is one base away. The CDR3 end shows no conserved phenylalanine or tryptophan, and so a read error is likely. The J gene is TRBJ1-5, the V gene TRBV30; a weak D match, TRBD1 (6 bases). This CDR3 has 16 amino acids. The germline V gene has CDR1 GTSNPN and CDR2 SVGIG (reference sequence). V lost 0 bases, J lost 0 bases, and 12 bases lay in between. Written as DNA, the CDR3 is TGTGCCTGGAGTGTAGGGGGTGACTATAGCAATCAGCCCCAGCATTCT. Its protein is CAWSVGGDYSNQPQHS.

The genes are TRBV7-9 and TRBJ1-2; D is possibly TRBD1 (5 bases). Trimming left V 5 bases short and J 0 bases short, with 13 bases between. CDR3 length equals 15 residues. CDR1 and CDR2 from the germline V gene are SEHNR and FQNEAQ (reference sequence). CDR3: CASSRSTATNYGYTF. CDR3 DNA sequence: TGTGCCAGCAGCCGGTCGACAGCAACTAACTATGGCTACACCTTC.

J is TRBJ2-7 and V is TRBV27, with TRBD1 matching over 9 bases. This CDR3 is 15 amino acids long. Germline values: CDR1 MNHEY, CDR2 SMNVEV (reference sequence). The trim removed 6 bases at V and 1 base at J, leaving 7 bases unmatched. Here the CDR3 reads CASSKPGQGSYEQYF. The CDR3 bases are TGTGCCAGCAGCAAACCGGGACAGGGTTCCTACGAGCAGTACTTC.

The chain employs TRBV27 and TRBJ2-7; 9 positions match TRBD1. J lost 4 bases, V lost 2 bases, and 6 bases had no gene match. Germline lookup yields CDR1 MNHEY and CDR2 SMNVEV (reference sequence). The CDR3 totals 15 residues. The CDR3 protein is CASSLGTGTRYEQYF. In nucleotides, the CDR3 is TGTGCCAGCAGTTTAGGGACAGGGACGAGGTACGAGCAGTACTTC.

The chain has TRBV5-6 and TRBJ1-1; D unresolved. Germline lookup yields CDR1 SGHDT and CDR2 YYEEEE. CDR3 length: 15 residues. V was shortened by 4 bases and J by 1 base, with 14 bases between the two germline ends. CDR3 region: CASSARQATNTEAFF. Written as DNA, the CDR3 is TGTGCCAGCAGCGCGAGACAAGCAACGAACACTGAAGCTTTCTTT.

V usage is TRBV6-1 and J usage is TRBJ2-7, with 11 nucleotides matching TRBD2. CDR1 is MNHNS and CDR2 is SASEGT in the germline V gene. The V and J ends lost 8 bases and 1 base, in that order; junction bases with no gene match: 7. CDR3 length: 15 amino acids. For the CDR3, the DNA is TGTGCCAGCGACGGACCTAGCGGGAGGTCCTACGAGCAGTACTTC. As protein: CASDGPSGRSYEQYF.

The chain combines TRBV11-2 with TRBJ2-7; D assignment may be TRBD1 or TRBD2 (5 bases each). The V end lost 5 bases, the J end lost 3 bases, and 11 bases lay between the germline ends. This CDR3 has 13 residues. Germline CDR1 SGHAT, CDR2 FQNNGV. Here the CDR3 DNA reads TGTGCCAGCAGCCAGAGGGGTTACTACGAGCAGTACTTC. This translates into CASSQRGYYEQYF. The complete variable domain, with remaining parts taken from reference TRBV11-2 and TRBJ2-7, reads EAGVAQSPRYKIIEKRQSVAFWCNPISGHATLYWYQQILGQGPKLLIQFQNNGVVDDSQLPKDRFSAERLKGVDSTLKIQPAKLEDSAVYLCASSQRGYYEQYFGPGTRLTVT.

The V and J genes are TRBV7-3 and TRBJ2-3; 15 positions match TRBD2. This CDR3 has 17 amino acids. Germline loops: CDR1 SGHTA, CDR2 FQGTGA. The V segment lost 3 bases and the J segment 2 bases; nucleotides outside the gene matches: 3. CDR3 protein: CASSLGTSGGFTDTQYF. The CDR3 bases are TGTGCCAGCAGCTTGGGGACTAGCGGGGGGTTCACAGATACGCAGTATTTT.

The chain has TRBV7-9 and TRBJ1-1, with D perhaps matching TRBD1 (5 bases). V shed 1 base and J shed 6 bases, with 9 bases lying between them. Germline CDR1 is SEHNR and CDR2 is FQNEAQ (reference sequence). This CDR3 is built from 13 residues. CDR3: CASSLERGAEAFF. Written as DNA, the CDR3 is TGTGCCAGCAGCTTAGAGCGGGGCGCTGAAGCTTTCTTT.

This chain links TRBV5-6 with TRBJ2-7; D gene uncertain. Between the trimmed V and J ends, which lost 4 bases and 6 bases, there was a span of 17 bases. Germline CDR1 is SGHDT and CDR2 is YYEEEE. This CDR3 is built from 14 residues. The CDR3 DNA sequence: TGTGCCAGCAGCCCGGCCGTTTCTAGTGGCGAGCAGTACTTC. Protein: CASSPAVSSGEQYF. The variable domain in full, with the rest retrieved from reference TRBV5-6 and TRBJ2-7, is DAGVTQSPTHLIKTRGQQVTLRCSPKSGHDTVSWYQQALGQGPQFIFQYYEEEERQRGNFPDRFSGHQFPNYSSELNVNALLLGDSALYLCASSPAVSSGEQYFGPGTRLTVT.

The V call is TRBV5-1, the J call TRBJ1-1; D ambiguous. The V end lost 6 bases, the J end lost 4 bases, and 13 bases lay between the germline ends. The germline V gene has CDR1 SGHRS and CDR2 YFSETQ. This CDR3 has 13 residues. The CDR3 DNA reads TGCGCCAGCACCAAAGATTTTGGCACTGAAGCTTTCTTT. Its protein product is CASTKDFGTEAFF.

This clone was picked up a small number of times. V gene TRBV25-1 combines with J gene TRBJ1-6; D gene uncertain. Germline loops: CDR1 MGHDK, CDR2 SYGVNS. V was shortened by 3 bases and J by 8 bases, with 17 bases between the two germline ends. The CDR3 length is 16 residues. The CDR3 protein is CASSDYSTGRYSPLHF. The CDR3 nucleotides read TGTGCCAGCAGTGACTACTCAACCGGAAGGTATTCACCCCTCCACTTT. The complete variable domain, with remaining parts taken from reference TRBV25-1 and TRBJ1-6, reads EADIYQTPRYLVIGTGKKITLECSQTMGHDKMYWYQQDPGMELHLIHYSYGVNSTEKGDLSSESTVSRIRTEHFPLTLESARPSHTSQYLCASSDYSTGRYSPLHFGNGTRLTVT.

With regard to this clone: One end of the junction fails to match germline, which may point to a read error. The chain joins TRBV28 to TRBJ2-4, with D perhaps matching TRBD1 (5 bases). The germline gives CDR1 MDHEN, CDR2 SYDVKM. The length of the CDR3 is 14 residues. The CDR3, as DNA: TGTGCCAGCAGTTCAGACCCCATCGAGGACATTCAGTACTTT. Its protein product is CASSSDPIEDIQYF.

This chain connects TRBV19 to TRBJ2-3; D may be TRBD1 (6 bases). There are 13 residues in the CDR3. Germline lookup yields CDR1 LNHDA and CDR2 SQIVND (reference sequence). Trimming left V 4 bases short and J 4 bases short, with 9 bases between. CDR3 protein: CASSTQGSDTQYF. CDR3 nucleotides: TGTGCCAGTAGTACGCAGGGGTCAGATACGCAGTATTTT.

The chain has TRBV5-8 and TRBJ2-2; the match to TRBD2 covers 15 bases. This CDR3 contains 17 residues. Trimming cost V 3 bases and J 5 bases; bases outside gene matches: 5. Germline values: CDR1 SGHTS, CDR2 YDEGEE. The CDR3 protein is CASSWTSGRDPTGELFF. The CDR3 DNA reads TGTGCCAGCAGCTGGACTAGCGGGAGGGATCCGACCGGGGAGCTGTTTTTT.

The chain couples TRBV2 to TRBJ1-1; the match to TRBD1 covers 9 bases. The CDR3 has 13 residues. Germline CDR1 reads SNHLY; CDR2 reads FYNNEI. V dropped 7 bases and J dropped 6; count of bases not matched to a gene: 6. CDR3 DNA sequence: TGTGCCAGCACCGCGGACAGGGGTCCTGAAGCTTTCTTT. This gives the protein CASTADRGPEAFF.

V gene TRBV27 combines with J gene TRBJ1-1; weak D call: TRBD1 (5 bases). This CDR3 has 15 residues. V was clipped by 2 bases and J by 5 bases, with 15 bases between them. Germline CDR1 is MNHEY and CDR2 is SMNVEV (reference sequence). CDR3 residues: CASSLAVTASTEAFF. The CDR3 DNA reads TGTGCCAGCAGTTTAGCTGTGACAGCGAGTACTGAAGCTTTCTTT.

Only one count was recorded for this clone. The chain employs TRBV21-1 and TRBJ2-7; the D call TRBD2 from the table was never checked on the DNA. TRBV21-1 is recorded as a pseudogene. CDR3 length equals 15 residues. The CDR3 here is CASSKPTRAPYEQYF. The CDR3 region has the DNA TGTGCCAGCAGCAAGCCGACTAGGGCGCCCTACGAGCAGTACTTC.

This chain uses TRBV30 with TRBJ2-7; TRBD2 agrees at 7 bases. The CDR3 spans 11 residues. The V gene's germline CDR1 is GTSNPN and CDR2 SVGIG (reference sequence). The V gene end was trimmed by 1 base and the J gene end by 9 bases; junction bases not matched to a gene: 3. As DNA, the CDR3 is TGTGCCTGGAGTGGGGGGACTACGCAGTACTTC. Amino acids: CAWSGGTTQYF.

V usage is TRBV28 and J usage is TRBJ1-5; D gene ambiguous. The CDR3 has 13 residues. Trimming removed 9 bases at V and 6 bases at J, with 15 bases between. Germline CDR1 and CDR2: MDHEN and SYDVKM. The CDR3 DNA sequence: TGTGCCAGTCTTGAGGCTGCGGGTCAGCCCCAGCATTTT. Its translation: CASLEAAGQPQHF.

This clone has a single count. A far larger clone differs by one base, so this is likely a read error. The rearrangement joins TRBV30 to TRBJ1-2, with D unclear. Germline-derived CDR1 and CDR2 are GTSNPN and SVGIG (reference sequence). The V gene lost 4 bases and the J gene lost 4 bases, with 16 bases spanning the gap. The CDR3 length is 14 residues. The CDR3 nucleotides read TGTGCCTGGACCCCCTCTGAGGCAGGCTATGGCTACACCTTC. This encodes CAWTPSEAGYGYTF.

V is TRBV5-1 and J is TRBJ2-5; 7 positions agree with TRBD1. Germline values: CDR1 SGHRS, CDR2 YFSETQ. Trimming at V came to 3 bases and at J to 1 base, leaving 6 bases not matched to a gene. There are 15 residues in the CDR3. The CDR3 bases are TGCGCCAGCAGCTCGAGGGGACAGCCCCAAGAGACCCAGTACTTC. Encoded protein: CASSSRGQPQETQYF.

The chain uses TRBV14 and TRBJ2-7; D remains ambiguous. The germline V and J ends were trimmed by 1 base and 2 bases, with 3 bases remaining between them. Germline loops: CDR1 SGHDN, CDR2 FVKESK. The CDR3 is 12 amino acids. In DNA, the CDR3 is TGTGCCAGCAGCCAAGGTCCCTACGAGCAGTACTTC. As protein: CASSQGPYEQYF. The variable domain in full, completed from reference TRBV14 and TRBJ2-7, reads EAGVTQFPSHSVIEKGQTVTLRCDPISGHDNLYWYRRVMGKEIKFLLHFVKESKQDESGMPNNRFLAERTGGTYSTLKVQPAELEDSGVYFCASSQGPYEQYFGPGTRLTVT.

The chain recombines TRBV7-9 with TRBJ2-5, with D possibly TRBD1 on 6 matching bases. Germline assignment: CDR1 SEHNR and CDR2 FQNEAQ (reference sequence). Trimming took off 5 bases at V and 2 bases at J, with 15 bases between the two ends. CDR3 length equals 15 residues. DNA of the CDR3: TGTGCCAGCAGCCACGGACAGAATAATCAAGAGACCCAGTACTTC. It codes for CASSHGQNNQETQYF.

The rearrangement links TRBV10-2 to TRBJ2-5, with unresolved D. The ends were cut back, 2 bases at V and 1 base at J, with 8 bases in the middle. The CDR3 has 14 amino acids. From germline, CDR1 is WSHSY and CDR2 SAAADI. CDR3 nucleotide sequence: TGCGCCAGCAGTGAGGTCCTCCCCCAAGAGACCCAGTACTTC. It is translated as CASSEVLPQETQYF.

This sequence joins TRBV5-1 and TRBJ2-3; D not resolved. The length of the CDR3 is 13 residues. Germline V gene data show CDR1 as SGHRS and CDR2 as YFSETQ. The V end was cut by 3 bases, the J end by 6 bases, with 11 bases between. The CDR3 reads CASSSQSGDTQYF. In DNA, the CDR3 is TGCGCCAGCAGCTCCCAGTCTGGGGATACGCAGTATTTT.